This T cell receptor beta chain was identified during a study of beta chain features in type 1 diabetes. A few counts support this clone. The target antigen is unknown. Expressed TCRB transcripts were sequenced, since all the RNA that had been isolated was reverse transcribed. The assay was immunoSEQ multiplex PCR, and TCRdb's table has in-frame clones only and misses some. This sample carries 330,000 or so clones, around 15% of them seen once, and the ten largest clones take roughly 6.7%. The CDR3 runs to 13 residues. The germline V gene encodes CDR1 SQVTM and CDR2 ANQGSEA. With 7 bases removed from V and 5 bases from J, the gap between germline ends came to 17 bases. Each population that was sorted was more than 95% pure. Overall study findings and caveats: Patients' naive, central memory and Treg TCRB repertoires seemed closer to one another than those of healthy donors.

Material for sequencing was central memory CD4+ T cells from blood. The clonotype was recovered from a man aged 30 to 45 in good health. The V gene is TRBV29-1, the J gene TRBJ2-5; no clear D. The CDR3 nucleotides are TGCAGCGCCGGGTTTGTCAGTGGGGAGACCCAGTACTTC. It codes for CSAGFVSGETQYF.